The present T cell receptor (beta chain) was sequenced within a study of metastatic and nonmetastatic thyroid tumors. Study at large: The comparison covered peripheral blood and tumor or nodule tissue in malignant and benign thyroid patients.

Prior to thyroid surgery, none of the patients had received any treatment. Using MiXCR, TCRdb re-called clones from the PCR reads. The sample has about 37,000 clones, 25% to 30% seen once. V dropped 0 bases and J dropped 7 bases, with 18 bases sitting between them. The length of the CDR3 is 16 residues. CDR1 and CDR2 from the germline V gene are MGHRA and YSYEKL. The sequenced material came from blood. This TCR came from a male donor with papillary thyroid cancer or a benign thyroid nodule (not recorded which). Some clones in this sample may be carry-over from other donors' samples. The rearrangement uses TRBV4-1 and TRBJ1-1; D is unresolved. As DNA, the CDR3 is TGCGCCAGCAGCCAAGAGAACTTGGGGTTCTCTGATGAAGCTTTCTTT. Translated, it gives CASSQENLGFSDEAFF.